This T cell receptor beta chain was documented in a study of shared clonotypes between healthy human individuals. Here immunoSEQ multiplex PCR was the method, and the copy in TCRdb shows in-frame clones only, minus some. The sample has hundreds of thousands of clones; about 96% are singletons. Trimming took 1 base from V and 8 from J, leaving 15 bases between them. Per the germline V gene, CDR1 is MGHRA and CDR2 is YSYEKL. The CDR3 is 15 residues long. This receptor was taken from a woman aged 25 to 39 in good health. This chain joins TRBV4-1 and TRBJ2-1; weak D call: TRBD2 (6 bases). Sample: naive CD4+ T cells sorted from blood. As to subset: CD45RA+ positively selected. DNA for the CDR3: TGCGCCAGCAGCCAAGTGGAGGGAGGCGGGGATGAGCAGTTCTTC. This codes for CASSQVEGGGDEQFF.